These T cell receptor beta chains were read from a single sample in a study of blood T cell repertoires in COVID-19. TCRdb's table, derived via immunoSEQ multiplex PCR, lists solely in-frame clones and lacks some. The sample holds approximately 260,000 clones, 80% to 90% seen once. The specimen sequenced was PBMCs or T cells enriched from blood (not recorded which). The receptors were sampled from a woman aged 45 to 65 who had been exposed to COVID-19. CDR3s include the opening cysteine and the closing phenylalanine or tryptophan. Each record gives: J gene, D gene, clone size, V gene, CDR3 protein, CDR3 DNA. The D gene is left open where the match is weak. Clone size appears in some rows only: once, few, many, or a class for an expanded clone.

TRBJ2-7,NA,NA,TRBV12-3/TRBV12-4,CASSVQGREQYF,TGTGCCAGCAGTGTACAGGGACGGGAGCAGTACTTC
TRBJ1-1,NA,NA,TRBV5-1,CASSLVQGIHTEAFF,TGCGCCAGCAGCTTGGTCCAGGGCATTCACACTGAAGCTTTCTTT
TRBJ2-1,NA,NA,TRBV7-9,CASSPRTASSYNEQFF,TGTGCCAGCAGCCCACGGACAGCTAGCTCCTACAATGAGCAGTTCTTC
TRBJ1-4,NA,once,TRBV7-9,CASSQGSTNEKLFF,TGTGCCAGCAGCCAGGGTTCAACTAATGAAAAACTGTTTTTT
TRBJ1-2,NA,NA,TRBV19,CASSRVENYGYTF,TGTGCCAGTAGCAGGGTGGAGAACTATGGCTACACCTTC
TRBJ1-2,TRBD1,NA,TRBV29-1,CSPRTGAGFNGYTF,TGCAGCCCCCGCACAGGGGCGGGTTTTAATGGCTACACCTTC
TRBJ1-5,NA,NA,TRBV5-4,CASSLDNNQPQHF,TGTGCCAGCAGCTTGGACAACAATCAGCCCCAGCATTTT
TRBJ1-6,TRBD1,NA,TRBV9,CASSVGDSDSPLHF,TGTGCCAGCAGCGTAGGGGACAGTGATTCACCCCTCCACTTT
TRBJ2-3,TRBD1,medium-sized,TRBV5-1,CASSRGQATDTQYF,TGCGCCAGCAGCCGAGGACAGGCCACAGATACGCAGTATTTT
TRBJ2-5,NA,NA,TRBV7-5,CVRSPEAQRGLTKTQYF,TGTGTCAGAAGCCCAGAGGCCCAGCGGGGGTTGACAAAGACCCAGTACTTC
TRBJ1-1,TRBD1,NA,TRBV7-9,CASRSTGGNTEAFF,TGTGCCAGCAGGTCCACAGGGGGGAACACTGAAGCTTTCTTT
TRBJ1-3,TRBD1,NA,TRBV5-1,CASSLGRGGRNTIYF,TGCGCCAGCAGCTTGGGAAGAGGGGGCAGAAACACCATATATTTT
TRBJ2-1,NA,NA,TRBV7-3,CASSLQGGDEQFF,TGTGCCAGCAGCTTACAGGGAGGAGATGAGCAGTTCTTC
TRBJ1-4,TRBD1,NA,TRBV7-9,CASSHPGQGREKLFF,TGTGCCAGCAGTCATCCGGGACAGGGGCGTGAAAAACTGTTTTTT
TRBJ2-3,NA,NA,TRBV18,CASSSTDTQYF,TGTGCCAGCTCGAGTACAGATACGCAGTATTTT
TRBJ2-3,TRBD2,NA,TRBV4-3,CASSPRAGGYTDTQYF,TGCGCCAGCAGCCCTAGAGCGGGGGGATACACAGATACGCAGTATTTT
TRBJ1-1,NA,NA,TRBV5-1,CACQEDLNTEAFF,TGCGCCTGCCAAGAGGACTTGAACACTGAAGCTTTCTTT
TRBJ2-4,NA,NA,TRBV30,CAWSDKGRAKNIQYF,TGTGCCTGGAGTGACAAGGGGCGAGCCAAAAACATTCAGTACTTC
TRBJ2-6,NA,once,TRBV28,CASSLAQGSGANVLTF,TGTGCCAGCAGTTTGGCCCAGGGTTCTGGGGCCAACGTCCTGACTTTC
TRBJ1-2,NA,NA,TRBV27,CASSFMRGVGGSGYTF,TGTGCCAGCAGTTTCATGAGAGGGGTTGGAGGGTCCGGCTACACCTTC
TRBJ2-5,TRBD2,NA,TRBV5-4,CASNKRGAQETQYF,TGTGCCAGCAATAAGCGGGGAGCCCAAGAGACCCAGTACTTC
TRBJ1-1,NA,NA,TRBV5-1,CASSLVQGEAFF,TGCGCCAGCAGCTTGGTCCAGGGTGAAGCTTTCTTT
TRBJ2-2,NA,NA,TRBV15,CATSSGVKTGELFF,TGTGCCACCAGCAGCGGGGTTAAGACCGGGGAGCTGTTTTTT
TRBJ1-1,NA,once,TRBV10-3,CAISEPQGKAFF,TGTGCCATCAGTGAGCCTCAGGGTAAAGCTTTCTTT
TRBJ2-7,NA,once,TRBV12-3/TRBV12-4,CASSLQNSYEQYF,TGTGCCAGCAGTTTACAGAACTCCTACGAGCAGTACTTC
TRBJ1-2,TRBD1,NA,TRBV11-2,CASSPWTGYGYTF,TGTGCCAGCAGCCCATGGACAGGGTATGGCTACACCTTC
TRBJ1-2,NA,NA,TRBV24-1,CATSDFRVAGGYTF,TGTGCCACCAGTGATTTCAGGGTGGCGGGAGGCTACACCTTC
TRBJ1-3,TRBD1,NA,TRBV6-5,CASNLDRGTGNTIYF,TGTGCCAGCAATCTTGACAGGGGAACGGGAAACACCATATATTTT
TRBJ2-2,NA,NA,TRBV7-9,CASTTGGTGHTGELFF,TGTGCCAGCACCACCGGGGGGACAGGACACACCGGGGAGCTGTTTTTT
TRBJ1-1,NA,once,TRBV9,CASSVTTGTNTEAFF,TGTGCCAGCAGCGTGACCACAGGGACGAACACTGAAGCTTTCTTT
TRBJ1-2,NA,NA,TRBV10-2,CASGDRREGYTF,TGCGCCAGTGGAGATAGGAGGGAGGGCTACACCTTC